This entry describes one TCR beta chain. Antigen specificity is unknown. This specimen comes from a study of shared clonotypes between healthy human individuals. Whole-study results and caveats: The study found lower generation probabilities in non-shared clonotypes than in those shared by all four donors. Among several donors, 4.5% to 5.5% of naive CD4 clonotypes were found in common.

Every immunoSEQ plate was one replicate of a subset's evenly spread DNA. The data were produced by immunoSEQ multiplex PCR, yet TCRdb's version contains in-frame clones alone and is incomplete. The sample contains 1.6 million or so clones, about 98.5% of which appear only once. The specimen was naive CD4+ T cells sorted from blood. Specified subset: CD45RA+ positively selected. The clonotype originates from a man younger than 40 in good health.

This CDR3 is CASSAPGGYAPPFF. CDR3 nucleotides: TGTGCCAGCAGCGCACCGGGGGGGTATGCCCCCCCGTTCTTC. This chain links TRBV25-1 with TRBJ2-1; 8 bases line up with TRBD2. Germline assignment: CDR1 MGHDK and CDR2 SYGVNS. Trimming at V came to 6 bases and at J to 15 bases, leaving 16 bases not matched to a gene. The length of the CDR3 is 14 residues.